These T cell receptor beta chains were read from a single sample in a study of CXCR3-negative and CXCR3-positive naive CD8 T cells. TCRdb re-called the 5' RACE reads and catalogs CDR3 proteins one per entry, DNA excluded. The sample has some 39,000 distinct CDR3 sequences; the top ten hold around 1.6%. The sample consisted of naive CXCR3- CD8+ T cells from blood. These receptors originate from a human donor in good health. Some clones in this sample may be carry-over from other donors' samples. Both conserved end residues are part of each CDR3.

>TRBV28|14|TRBJ2-3
CASSFSDRTDTQYF
>TRBV7-9|15|TRBJ1-2
CASSLSYGTGDGYTF
>TRBV7-6|19|TRBJ1-2
CASSSPGSANPGSNYGYTF
>TRBV10-1|13|TRBJ2-7
CASSDGQGNEQYF
>TRBV14|16|TRBJ2-1
CASSQSSGTPSVEQFF
>TRBV4-3|13|TRBJ1-4
CASSQGPYEKLFF
>TRBV4-1|16|TRBJ2-5
CASSQEGDSKMETQYF
>TRBV10-3|14|TRBJ2-7
CAISGTSGEDEQYF
>TRBV10-1|14|TRBJ2-4
CASKGAEQKNIQYF
>TRBV12-3/TRBV12-4|15|TRBJ2-2
CASSLVGTNTGELFF
>TRBV4-3|16|TRBJ1-5
CASSPAASGSNQPQHF